This TCR beta chain was recorded in a study of cytomegalovirus exposure and HLA in healthy donors. Looking at the study overall: Earlier sequencing of about 200 million T cells yielded 100 million to 120 million unique TCR beta sequences. Whole-study results and caveats: Accurate prediction of most subjects' HLA-A and HLA-B alleles from TCR beta sequences was reported. It is likely that the observed cluster of highly shared sequence variants was a sequencing artifact.

For this clone: Its specificity is unknown.

It was with 60 Vbeta and 13 Jbeta primers that the PCR ran. Repertoires were generated with immunoSEQ multiplex PCR, while TCRdb's copy carries only in-frame clones and drops some. Of approximately 220,000 clones listed, over 60% were seen once; the top ten hold roughly 0.6%. The sequencing input was PBMCs. The sequence came from a man aged 18 to 30 in good health and CMV-seronegative.

The CDR3 protein is CASRGHRTGGYEQYF. The CDR3 region has the DNA TGTGCCAGCAGGGGGCACAGGACAGGGGGCTACGAGCAGTACTTC. The chain has TRBV6-5 and TRBJ2-7; TRBD1 matches 10 bases. From germline, CDR1 is MNHEY and CDR2 SVGAGI. The trim removed 6 bases at V and 3 bases at J, leaving 8 bases unmatched. The CDR3 totals 15 residues.